The 5 T cell receptor beta chains below come from one sample, sequenced in a study of T cell repertoires in cytomegalovirus infection (dated by TCRdb to the late 2010s). These TCRs' antigens remain unknown. The treatment or condition label here, explained by the study, means: in vitro stimulation with specific CMV peptide epitopes to enrich CMV-specific T cells. Sequencing took place on an Illumina HiSeq 1500. TCRdb's own reprocessing of the public reads used fastp at Q25 and MiXCR and kept productive beta chains. Records with the same CDR3 protein are collapsed into one entry carrying the most frequent genes and DNA. Across this sample there are under 450,000 distinct CDR3 sequences, with roughly 34% seen only once. Jointly, the top ten make up 13% of the sample. This specimen consisted of cultured PBMCs, obtained from culture after CMV antigen stimulation. The receptors stem from a human donor in good health (CMV status not recorded). Some clones in this sample may be carry-over from other donors' samples.

This chain links TRBV7-2 with TRBJ1-3, with D unclear. This CDR3 contains 16 residues. The germline CDR1 and CDR2 sequences are SGHTA and FQGNSA. V was trimmed by 4 bases and J by 4 bases, leaving 17 bases between them. The CDR3 protein is CASSSGPGSTGNTIYF. CDR3 nucleotides: TGTGCCAGCAGCTCCGGACCGGGCTCGACCGGAAACACCATATATTTT.

The V and J genes are TRBV20-1 and TRBJ2-7; D may be TRBD1 (5 bases). This CDR3 region has 12 residues. From germline, CDR1 is DFQATT and CDR2 SNEGSKA (reference sequence). V was clipped by 6 bases and J by 2 bases, with 11 bases between them. The CDR3 sequence: CSAPAGTYEQYF. The CDR3 DNA reads TGCAGTGCCCCCGCAGGGACCTACGAGCAGTACTTC.

This clonotype was counted many times. The chain employs TRBV7-2 and TRBJ2-3; TRBD1 matches 8 bases. Germline-derived CDR1 and CDR2 are SGHTA and FQGNSA. After removal of 6 bases from V and 6 bases from J, the junction contained 11 bases not matched to a gene. This CDR3 comprises 15 residues. The CDR3 DNA sequence: TGTGCCAGCAGGCCGGGACAGGCCTTATCTGATACGCAGTATTTT. Protein product: CASRPGQALSDTQYF.

CDR3 region: CASSPQGRRGYTF. CDR3 DNA: TGTGCCAGCAGTCCACAGGGGCGGCGCGGCTACACCTTC. The chain links TRBV28 to TRBJ1-2; 7 bases match TRBD1. CDR3 length: 13 amino acids. J lost 8 bases, V lost 5 bases, and 8 bases had no gene match. Germline lookup yields CDR1 MDHEN and CDR2 SYDVKM.

CDR3 in DNA: TGTGCCAGCGGTGTAGCAGATACGCAGTATTTT. Encoded protein: CASGVADTQYF. The chain couples TRBV7-3 to TRBJ2-3, with D uncertain. The CDR3 sequence is 11 residues long. Germline V gene lookup returns CDR1 SGHTA and CDR2 FQGTGA. Trimming removed 8 bases from V and 4 bases from J, with 7 bases in between.